This is a list of T cell receptor beta chains from one sample in a study of cytomegalovirus exposure and HLA in healthy donors. Clones were sequenced by immunoSEQ multiplex PCR, and TCRdb holds only the in-frame ones, with some missing. The sample lists approximately 190,000 clones, more than 65% occurring once. Sequencing was performed on PBMCs. The receptors were gathered from a man in his forties or fifties in good health and CMV-seropositive. The CDR3 runs from the conserved cysteine through the conserved F or W. Fields, in order: D gene, J gene, clone size, V gene, CDR3 DNA, CDR3 protein. A D gene is named only where the DNA matches it firmly. Size is omitted from some rows. Given values are once, few, many or a class for expanded clones.

-,TRBJ2-1,-,TRBV5-4,TGTGCCAGCAGCACAGGTAGCTCCTACAATGAGCAGTTCTTC,CASSTGSSYNEQFF
-,TRBJ2-1,-,TRBV4-2,TGTGCCAGCAGCCGAAAAGGGTGGGACTCGGTGAAACTCGGAGCTGAGCAGTTCTTC,CASSRKGWDSVKLGAEQFF
-,TRBJ2-2,few,TRBV9,TGTGCCAGCAGCGTAGATCTCACCGGGGAGCTGTTTTTT,CASSVDLTGELFF
-,TRBJ2-2,-,TRBV21-1,TGTGCCAGCAGCAAAGTAAGCGGGAGGGCCCCCACCGGGGAGCTGTTTTTT,CASSKVSGRAPTGELFF
TRBD2,TRBJ2-7,-,TRBV11-2,TGTGCCAGCAGCGTGCGGACTAGCGGGATCTACGAGCAGTACTTC,CASSVRTSGIYEQYF
-,TRBJ1-3,-,TRBV30,TGTGCCTCCATCCGAGGCTCTGGAAACACCATATATTTT,CASIRGSGNTIYF
-,TRBJ2-2,-,TRBV5-4,TGTGCCAGCAGTCCGGGACAAAACACCGGGGAGCTGTTTTTT,CASSPGQNTGELFF
-,TRBJ1-1,-,TRBV4-1,TGCGCCAGCAGCCTAACCGGGGGGGCGAGCGCTGAAGCTTTCTTT,CASSLTGGASAEAFF
-,TRBJ2-7,-,TRBV6-6,TGTGCCAGCAGTTGGGAGTACGAGCAGTACTTC,CASSWEYEQYF
-,TRBJ1-1,-,TRBV13,TGTGCCAGCAGCGTCCAGATGAACACTGAAGCTTTCTTT,CASSVQMNTEAFF